Listed below are T cell receptor beta chains from one sample, sequenced in a study of blood T cell repertoires in COVID-19. The method was immunoSEQ multiplex PCR; TCRdb's version includes in-frame clones alone and lacks a portion of them. The sample carries 94,000 or so clones, 65% to 90% recorded once. Sequencing was carried out using peripheral blood. These receptors were obtained from a man between 60 and 70 years old with acute or convalescent COVID-19. Both conserved end residues are part of each CDR3. A D gene is named only where the DNA matches it firmly. Some rows have no size entry. The others give once, few or many, or a class for an expanded clone.

V gene	CDR3 length	J gene	D gene	clone size	CDR3 DNA	CDR3 protein
TRBV7-2	14	TRBJ2-1	-	-	TGTGCCAGCAGCTTCTGGCAGGGAAAGAATGAGCAGTTCTTC	CASSFWQGKNEQFF
TRBV7-8	17	TRBJ1-6	TRBD1	-	TGTGCCAGCAGCCACCATACAGGGGGGGCCTATAATTCACCCCTCCACTTT	CASSHHTGGAYNSPLHF
TRBV5-1	16	TRBJ1-6	-	few	TGCGCCAGCAGCTTGGTCACAGGCTCCTATAATTCACCCCTCCACTTT	CASSLVTGSYNSPLHF
TRBV5-1	15	TRBJ2-3	TRBD2	-	TGCGCCAGCAGCTTCTCGGCGGGGGTCCCAGATACGCAGTATTTT	CASSFSAGVPDTQYF
TRBV10-3	13	TRBJ1-1	-	-	TGTGCCATCGGTAAACAGGGGAACACTGAAGCTTTCTTT	CAIGKQGNTEAFF
TRBV19	14	TRBJ2-7	-	-	TGTGCCAGTAGTGGGGGGGACAGGTCCTACGAGCAGTACTTC	CASSGGDRSYEQYF
TRBV30	13	TRBJ2-1	-	-	TGTGCCTGGGGCAGGGGACCCTACAATGAGCAGTTCTTC	CAWGRGPYNEQFF
TRBV4-3	17	TRBJ1-2	TRBD1	-	TGCGCCAGCAGCCAAGATCGTCTAGCAGGGGGGTACTATGGCTACACCTTC	CASSQDRLAGGYYGYTF
TRBV5-1	13	TRBJ2-4	TRBD1	-	TGCGCCAGCAGCGGGACAGGGGCTAGCATTCAGTACTTC	CASSGTGASIQYF
TRBV6-5	14	TRBJ1-5	-	-	TGTGCCAGCTCGACAGGCTATAGCAATCAGCCCCAGCATTTT	CASSTGYSNQPQHF
TRBV6-6	14	TRBJ2-5	TRBD2	-	TGTGCCAGCCGTGGCGGGGGGGCTCTGGAGACCCAGTACTTC	CASRGGGALETQYF
TRBV5-1	15	TRBJ2-2	-	-	TGCGCCAGCAGCCCCCAAGGGGGTATCACCGGGGAGCTGTTTTTT	CASSPQGGITGELFF
TRBV18	18	TRBJ2-6	TRBD1	-	TGTGCCAGCTCACCTTTTGGGACAGTTTCCTCTGGGGCCAACGTCCTGACTTTC	CASSPFGTVSSGANVLTF
TRBV6-6	14	TRBJ2-5	TRBD2	few	TGTGCCAGCATGACGGGGGGGGGTTCAGAGACCCAGTACTTC	CASMTGGGSETQYF
TRBV6-1	16	TRBJ2-7	TRBD2	-	TGTGCCAGCAGTGAAGTGTGGCTAGCGGGGGGCTACGAGCAGTACTTC	CASSEVWLAGGYEQYF
TRBV5-1	14	TRBJ1-2	TRBD1	-	TGCGCCAGCAGCTTTCAGGGGGTAGCCTATGGCTACACCTTC	CASSFQGVAYGYTF
TRBV5-1	13	TRBJ1-2	TRBD1	few	TGCGCCAGCAGCTCGGAGGGGGCGGGGGGCTACACCTTC	CASSSEGAGGYTF
TRBV2	15	TRBJ2-3	TRBD1	-	TGTGCCAGCAGTTCCGGGACAGGGAGCACAGATACGCAGTATTTT	CASSSGTGSTDTQYF
TRBV7-2	16	TRBJ2-3	-	-	TGTGCCAGCAGCCCCGGACAGGCTTGGGGGGCAGATACGCAGTATTTT	CASSPGQAWGADTQYF
TRBV2	13	TRBJ1-1	TRBD1	-	TGTGCCAGCATGCAGGGGGCGCGCACTGAAGCTTTCTTT	CASMQGARTEAFF
TRBV4-2	15	TRBJ2-7	-	-	TGTGCCAGCAGCCTTCGCGAGCCGAACAGAAACGAGCAGTACTTC	CASSLREPNRNEQYF
TRBV18	18	TRBJ2-1	TRBD2	-	TGTGCCAGCTCACCAACCGGGGGACTAGCGGGGGGACAAAATGAGCAGTTCTTC	CASSPTGGLAGGQNEQFF
TRBV3-1/TRBV3-2	16	TRBJ2-5	TRBD1	-	TGTGCCAGCAGCCGATGGACGGGACAGCAGCAAGAGACCCAGTACTTC	CASSRWTGQQQETQYF